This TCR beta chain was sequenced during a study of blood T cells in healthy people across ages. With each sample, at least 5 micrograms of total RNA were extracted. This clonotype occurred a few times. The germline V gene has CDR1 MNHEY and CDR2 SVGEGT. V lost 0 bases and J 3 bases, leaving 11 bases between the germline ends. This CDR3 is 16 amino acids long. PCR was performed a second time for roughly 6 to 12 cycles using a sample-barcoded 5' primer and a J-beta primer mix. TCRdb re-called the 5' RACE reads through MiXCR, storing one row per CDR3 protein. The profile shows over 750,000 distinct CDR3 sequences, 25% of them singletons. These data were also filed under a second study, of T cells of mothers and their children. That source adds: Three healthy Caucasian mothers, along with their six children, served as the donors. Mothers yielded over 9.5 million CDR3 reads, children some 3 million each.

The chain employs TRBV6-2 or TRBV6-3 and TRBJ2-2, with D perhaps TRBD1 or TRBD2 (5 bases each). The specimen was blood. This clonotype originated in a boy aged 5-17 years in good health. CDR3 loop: CASSYSIGADTGELFF. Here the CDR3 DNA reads TGTGCCAGCAGTTACTCGATCGGGGCGGACACCGGGGAGCTGTTTTTT.